This T cell receptor beta chain comes out of a study of regulatory T cells in long-lasting Graves disease. About the research overall: The study counted Graves' disease as persistent given over 5 years of antithyroid drugs and positive TSH receptor antibodies.

Time point of the sample: persistent/refractory GD, antithyroid drugs over 5 years with positive TRAb. PBMCs were the source of the RNA used for TCR sequencing. Between the trimmed V and J ends, which lost 8 bases and 1 base, there was a span of 0 bases. CDR3 size: 11 residues. Germline lookup yields CDR1 ENHRY and CDR2 SYGVKD. According to the study, TCR beta libraries were built with iRepertoire HTBI primers and CDR3-region Arm-PCR. TCRdb re-derived calls from the multiplex PCR reads in MiXCR, one entry per CDR3 protein. The sample lists about 660,000 distinct CDR3 sequences, approximately 31% occurring once. Many counts were recorded for this clonotype.

The origin of this receptor is a female donor with Graves disease. Material: peripheral blood mononuclear cells (PBMCs), obtained when the disease was refractory, from a patient treated with antithyroid drugs. The chain is built from TRBV10-3 and TRBJ2-6; D is unclear. The CDR3 bases are TGTGCCATCTCTGGGGCCAACGTCCTGACTTTC. Translating it yields CAISGANVLTF.